This T cell receptor beta chain was sequenced during a study of cytomegalovirus exposure and HLA in healthy donors. Whole-study findings and limits: Reports indicated that the classifier achieved high specificity and sensitivity in diagnosing cytomegalovirus status. The investigators catalogued under 200 TCR beta chains as cytomegalovirus-associated. Within the 120 or so validation repertoires, first-cohort TCR clusters tended to co-occur, according to a later analysis. Testing in vitro showed three CMV-associated chains specific for CMV antigens.

On this clone itself: Its antigen is still unknown.

J was trimmed by 0 bases and V by 1 base; bases with no gene match: 2. Germline V gene lookup returns CDR1 SQVTM and CDR2 ANQGSEA. This CDR3 is built from 15 residues. Repertoires were generated with immunoSEQ multiplex PCR, while TCRdb's copy carries only in-frame clones and drops some. The sample lists approximately 150,000 clones; approximately 90% were seen once. The rearrangement joins TRBV29-1 to TRBJ2-3; 9 bases match TRBD2. The clonotype originates from a man younger than 35 in good health and CMV-seronegative. Sequenced material: PBMCs. The CDR3 bases are TGCAGCGTTGAAGGTAGCGGGAGTAGCACAGATACGCAGTATTTT. Amino acids: CSVEGSGSSTDTQYF.